This T cell receptor beta chain was sequenced for a study of CD8 T cells in ankylosing spondylitis. Study-wide points: Significant enrichment of disease-linked clones was reportedly seen in matched ankylosing spondylitis synovial fluid. What seemed typical of ankylosing spondylitis blood was a TCR beta motif built from 8 or 9 highly homologous variants.

Germline V gene sequence: CDR1 MNHEY, CDR2 SMNVEV (reference sequence). There are 15 residues in the CDR3. V gave up 5 bases and J gave up 0 bases, with 12 bases separating them. Using its own MiXCR run on the 5' RACE reads, TCRdb lists one record per CDR3 protein. This table has about 340,000 distinct CDR3 sequences, around 7.6% appearing once. The sample holds many counts of this clonotype. The antigen is not known. The receptor was derived from a male donor with ankylosing spondylitis. Sequencing was done on a sample of blood, either unsorted or a sorted T cell fraction (not recorded which). V is TRBV27 and J is TRBJ2-3; no firm D call. CDR3 in DNA: TGTGCCAGCAGTCCTTATCCATCAAGCACAGATACGCAGTATTTT. Protein sequence: CASSPYPSSTDTQYF.